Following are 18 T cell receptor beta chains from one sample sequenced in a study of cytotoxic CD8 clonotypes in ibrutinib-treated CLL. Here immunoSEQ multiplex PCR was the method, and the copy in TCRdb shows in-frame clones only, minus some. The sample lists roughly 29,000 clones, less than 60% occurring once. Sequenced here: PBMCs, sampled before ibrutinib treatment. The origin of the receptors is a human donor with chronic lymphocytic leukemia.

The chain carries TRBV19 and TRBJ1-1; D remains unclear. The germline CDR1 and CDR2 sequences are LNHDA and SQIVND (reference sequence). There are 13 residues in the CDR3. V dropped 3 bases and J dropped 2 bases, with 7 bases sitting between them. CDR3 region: CASSMRGNTEAFF. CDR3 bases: TGTGCCAGTAGTATGCGGGGTAACACTGAAGCTTTCTTT.

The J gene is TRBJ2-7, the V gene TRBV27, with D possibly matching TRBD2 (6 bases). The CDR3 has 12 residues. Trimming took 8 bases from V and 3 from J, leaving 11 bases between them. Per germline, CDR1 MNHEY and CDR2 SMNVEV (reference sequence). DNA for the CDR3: TGTGCCAGCGGCCTAGCGTTCTACGAGCAGTACTTC. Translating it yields CASGLAFYEQYF.

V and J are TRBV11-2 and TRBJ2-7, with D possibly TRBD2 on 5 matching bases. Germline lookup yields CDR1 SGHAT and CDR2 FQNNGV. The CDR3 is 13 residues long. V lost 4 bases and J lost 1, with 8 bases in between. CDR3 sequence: CASSSRGSYEQYF. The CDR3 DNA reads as TGTGCCAGCAGCTCACGGGGTTCCTACGAGCAGTACTTC.

The CDR3 loop is CSVWERAPYEQYF. The CDR3 region has the DNA TGCAGCGTTTGGGAGCGGGCTCCCTACGAGCAGTACTTC. The rearrangement joins TRBV29-1 to TRBJ2-7, with a weak D call TRBD2 (6 bases). The CDR3 sequence is 13 residues long. In germline, CDR1 is SQVTM, CDR2 ANQGSEA. V lost 5 bases to trimming and J lost 2 bases, with 13 bases between them.

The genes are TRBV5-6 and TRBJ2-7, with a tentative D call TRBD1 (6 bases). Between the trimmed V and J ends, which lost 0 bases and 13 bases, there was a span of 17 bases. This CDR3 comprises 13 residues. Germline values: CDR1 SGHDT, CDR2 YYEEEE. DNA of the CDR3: TGTGCCAGCAGCTTGGGTTTTTTGGGGGCTACCTACTTC. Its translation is CASSLGFLGATYF.

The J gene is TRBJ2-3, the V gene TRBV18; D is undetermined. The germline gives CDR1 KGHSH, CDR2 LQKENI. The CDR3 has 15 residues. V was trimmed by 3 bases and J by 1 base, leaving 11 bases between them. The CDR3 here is CASSPLASGTDTQYF. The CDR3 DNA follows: TGTGCCAGCTCACCCTTAGCATCAGGCACAGATACGCAGTATTTT.

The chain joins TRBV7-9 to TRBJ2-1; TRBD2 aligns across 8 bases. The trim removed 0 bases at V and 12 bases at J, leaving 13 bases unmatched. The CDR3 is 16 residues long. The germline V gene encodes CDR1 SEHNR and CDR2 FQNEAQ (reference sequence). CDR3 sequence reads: CASSLALINRAGGQFF. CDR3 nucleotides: TGTGCCAGCAGCTTAGCGTTGATCAACCGGGCGGGGGGGCAGTTCTTC.

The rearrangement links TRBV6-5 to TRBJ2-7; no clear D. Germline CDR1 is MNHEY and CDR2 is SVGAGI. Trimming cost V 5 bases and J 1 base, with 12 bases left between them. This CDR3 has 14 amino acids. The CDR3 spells CASSDLDRSYEQYF. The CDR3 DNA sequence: TGTGCCAGCAGTGATCTAGATAGGTCCTACGAGCAGTACTTC.

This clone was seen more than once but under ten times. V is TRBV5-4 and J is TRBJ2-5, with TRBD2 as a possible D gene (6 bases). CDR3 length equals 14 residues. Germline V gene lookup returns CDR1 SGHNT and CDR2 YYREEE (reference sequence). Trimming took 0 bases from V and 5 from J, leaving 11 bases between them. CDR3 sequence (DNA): TGTGCCAGCAGCTTGGCCCGTCGGGGGGAGACCCAGTACTTC. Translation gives CASSLARRGETQYF.

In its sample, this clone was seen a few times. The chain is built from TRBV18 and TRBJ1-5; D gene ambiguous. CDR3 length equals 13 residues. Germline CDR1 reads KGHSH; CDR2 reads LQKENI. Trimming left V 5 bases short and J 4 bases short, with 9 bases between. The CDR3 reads CASSSNKNQPQHF. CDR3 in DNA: TGTGCCAGCTCATCTAATAAAAATCAGCCCCAGCATTTT.

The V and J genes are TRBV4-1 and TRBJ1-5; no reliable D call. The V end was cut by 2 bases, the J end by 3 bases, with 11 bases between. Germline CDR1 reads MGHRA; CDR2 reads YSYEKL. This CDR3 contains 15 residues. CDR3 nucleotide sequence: TGCGCCAGCAGCCAACGGGCCAGCCACAATCAGCCCCAGCATTTT. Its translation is CASSQRASHNQPQHF.

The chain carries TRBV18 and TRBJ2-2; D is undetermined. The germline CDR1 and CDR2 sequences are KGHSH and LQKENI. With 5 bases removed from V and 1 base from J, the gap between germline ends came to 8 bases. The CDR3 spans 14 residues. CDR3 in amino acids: CASSLQKNTGELFF. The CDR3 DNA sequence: TGTGCCAGCTCATTACAGAAGAACACCGGGGAGCTGTTTTTT.

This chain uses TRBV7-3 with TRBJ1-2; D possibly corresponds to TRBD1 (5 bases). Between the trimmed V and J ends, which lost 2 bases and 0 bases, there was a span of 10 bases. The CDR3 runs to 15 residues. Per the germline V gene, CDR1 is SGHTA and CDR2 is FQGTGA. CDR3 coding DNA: TGTGCCAGCAGCTTAGAATCAGGGCCTAACTATGGCTACACCTTC. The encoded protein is CASSLESGPNYGYTF. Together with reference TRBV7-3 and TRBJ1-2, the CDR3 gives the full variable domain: GAGVSQTPSNKVTEKGKYVELRCDPISGHTALYWYRQSLGQGPEFLIYFQGTGAADDSGLPNDRFFAVRPEGSVSTLKIQRTERGDSAVYLCASSLESGPNYGYTFGSGTRLTVV.

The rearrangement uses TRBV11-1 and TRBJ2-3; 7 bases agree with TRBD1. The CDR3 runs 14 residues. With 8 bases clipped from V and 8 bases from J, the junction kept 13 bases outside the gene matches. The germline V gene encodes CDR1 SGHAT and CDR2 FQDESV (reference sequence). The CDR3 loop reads CASLRARGHGTQYF. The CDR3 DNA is TGTGCCAGCCTTCGGGCAAGGGGGCATGGTACGCAGTATTTT.

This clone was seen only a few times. CDR3 in amino acids: CASSLTRRDIQYF. The CDR3 nucleotides read TGTGCCAGCAGTTTAACTCGACGGGACATTCAGTACTTC. The chain couples TRBV27 to TRBJ2-4; D is undetermined. V shed 2 bases and J shed 8 bases, with 10 bases lying between them. CDR3 size: 13 residues. Germline V CDR1 and CDR2: MNHEY, SMNVEV (reference sequence).

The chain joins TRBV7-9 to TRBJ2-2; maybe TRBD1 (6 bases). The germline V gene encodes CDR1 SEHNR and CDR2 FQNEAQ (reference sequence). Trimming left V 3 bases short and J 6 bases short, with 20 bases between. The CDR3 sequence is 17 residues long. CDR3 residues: CASSFRTVRVSAGELFF. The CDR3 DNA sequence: TGTGCCAGCAGCTTCCGGACAGTACGGGTCTCCGCCGGGGAGCTGTTTTTT.

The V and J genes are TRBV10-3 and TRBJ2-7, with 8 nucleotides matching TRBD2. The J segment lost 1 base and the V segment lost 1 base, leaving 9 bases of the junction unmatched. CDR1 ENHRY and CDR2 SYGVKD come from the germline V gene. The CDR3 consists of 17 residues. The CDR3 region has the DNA TGTGCCATCAGTGAGTTAGTCCGCGGGGGGCCTTCCTACGAGCAGTACTTC. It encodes CAISELVRGGPSYEQYF.

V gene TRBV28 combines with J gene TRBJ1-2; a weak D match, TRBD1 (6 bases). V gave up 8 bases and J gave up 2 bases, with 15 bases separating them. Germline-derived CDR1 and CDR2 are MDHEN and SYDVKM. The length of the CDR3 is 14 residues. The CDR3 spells CASALQGRNYGYTF. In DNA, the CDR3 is TGTGCCAGCGCCCTGCAGGGGAGAAACTATGGCTACACCTTC.